At least ten counts were recorded for the clone carrying this T cell receptor (beta chain). The antigen remains unidentified. This sample stems from a study of Graves' ophthalmopathy and Graves' hyperthyroidism. Whole-study results and caveats: Among expanded thyroid clonotypes above 0.001 frequency, most also occurred in blood. Sensitivity of roughly 71% and specificity of 72.22% were achieved by the model that predicted ophthalmopathy progression.

Having ophthalmopathy, the donors showed moderate-to-severe activity, CAS ≥3 and NOSPECS ≥4, with disease lasting under 3 months. From fresh peripheral blood, 8 to 10 ml in volume, the PBMCs were obtained. Amplified TCR beta CDR3 regions were obtained using RNA transcripts as template. First-round RT-PCR employed HTBI primers, with a second-round multiplex PCR after it. TCRdb analysed the multiplex PCR reads with MiXCR anew, one entry per CDR3 protein. The table has over 150,000 distinct CDR3 sequences, over 35% seen once. Trimming shortened V by 3 bases and J by 0 bases, and 11 bases separated the two germline ends. The germline V gene has CDR1 DFQATT and CDR2 SNEGSKA (reference sequence). The CDR3 loop spans 14 amino acids.

This sequence was found in a woman between 40 and 50 years old with Graves' ophthalmopathy. Sample: peripheral blood. This chain joins TRBV20-1 and TRBJ1-1; a possible D gene is TRBD1 (6 bases). The CDR3 sequence: CSASEDRMNTEAFF. The CDR3 region has the DNA TGCAGTGCTAGCGAGGACAGAATGAACACTGAAGCTTTCTTT.